This T cell receptor beta chain stems from a study of T cell changes during pregnancy in multiple sclerosis. The CDR3 sequence is 15 residues long. V shed 2 bases and J 4 bases; nucleotides not matched to a gene: 10. The germline V gene has CDR1 SQVTM and CDR2 ANQGSEA. TCRdb keeps only in-frame clones here, not all; method: immunoSEQ multiplex PCR. The data hold about 57,000 clones, with 92% observed a single time. The specimen comprised CD4+ T cells from peripheral blood mononuclear cells, sampled in the second trimester of pregnancy. The rearrangement joins TRBV29-1 to TRBJ2-7; 8 bases match TRBD1. The origin of this receptor is a female donor with multiple sclerosis, enrolled in a pregnancy study. As DNA, the CDR3 is TGCAGCGTTGAAAGGCCCCAGGGGGCTGCTTACGAGCAGTACTTC. This encodes CSVERPQGAAYEQYF.